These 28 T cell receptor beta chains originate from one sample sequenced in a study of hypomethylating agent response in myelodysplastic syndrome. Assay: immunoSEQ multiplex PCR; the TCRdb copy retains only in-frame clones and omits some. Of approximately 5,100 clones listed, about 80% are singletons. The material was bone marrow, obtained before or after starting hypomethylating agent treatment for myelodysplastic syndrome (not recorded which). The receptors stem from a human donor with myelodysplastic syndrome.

This chain's CDR3 is CASSTGLAGETQYF. The CDR3 DNA follows: TGTGCCAGTAGTACCGGACTAGCGGGGGAGACCCAGTACTTC. The chain recombines TRBV19 with TRBJ2-5; 12 bases are shared with TRBD2. The CDR3 is 14 amino acids. Trimming at V came to 4 bases and at J to 5 bases, leaving 2 bases not matched to a gene. Germline CDR1 LNHDA, CDR2 SQIVND (reference sequence).

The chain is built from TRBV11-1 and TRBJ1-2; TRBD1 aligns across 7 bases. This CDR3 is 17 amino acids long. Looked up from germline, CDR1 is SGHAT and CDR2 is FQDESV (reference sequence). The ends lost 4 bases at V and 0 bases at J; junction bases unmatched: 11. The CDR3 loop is CASSSGTAMVSNYGYTF. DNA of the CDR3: TGTGCCAGCAGCTCCGGGACAGCGATGGTATCTAACTATGGCTACACCTTC.

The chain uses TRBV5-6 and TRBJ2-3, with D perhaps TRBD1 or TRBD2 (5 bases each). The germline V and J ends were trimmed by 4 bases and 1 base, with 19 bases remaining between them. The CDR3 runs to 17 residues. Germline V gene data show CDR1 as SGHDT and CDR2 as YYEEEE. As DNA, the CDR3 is TGTGCCAGCAGCCGCCCGGGACGGACGCCGGGCACAGATACGCAGTATTTT. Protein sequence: CASSRPGRTPGTDTQYF. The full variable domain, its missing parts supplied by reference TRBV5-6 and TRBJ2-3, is DAGVTQSPTHLIKTRGQQVTLRCSPKSGHDTVSWYQQALGQGPQFIFQYYEEEERQRGNFPDRFSGHQFPNYSSELNVNALLLGDSALYLCASSRPGRTPGTDTQYFGPGTRLTVL.

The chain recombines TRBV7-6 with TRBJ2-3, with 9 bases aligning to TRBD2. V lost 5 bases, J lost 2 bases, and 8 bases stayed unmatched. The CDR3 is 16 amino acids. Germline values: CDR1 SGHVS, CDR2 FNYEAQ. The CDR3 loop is CASSREAGGLTDTQYF. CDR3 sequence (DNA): TGTGCCAGCAGCCGGGAGGCGGGGGGGCTCACAGATACGCAGTATTTT.

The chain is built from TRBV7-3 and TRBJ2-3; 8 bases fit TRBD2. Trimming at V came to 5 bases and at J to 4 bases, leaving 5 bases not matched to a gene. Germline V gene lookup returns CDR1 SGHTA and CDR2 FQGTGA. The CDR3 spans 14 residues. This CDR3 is CASSRTGGPDTQYF. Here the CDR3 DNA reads TGTGCCAGCAGCCGGACGGGGGGGCCAGATACGCAGTATTTT.

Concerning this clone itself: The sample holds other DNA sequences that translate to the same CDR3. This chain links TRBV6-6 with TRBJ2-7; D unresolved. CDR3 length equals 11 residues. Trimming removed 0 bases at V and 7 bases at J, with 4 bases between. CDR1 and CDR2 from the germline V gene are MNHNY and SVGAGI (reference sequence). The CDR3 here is CASSYSEEQYF. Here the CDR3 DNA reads TGTGCCAGCAGTTACTCTGAAGAGCAGTACTTC.

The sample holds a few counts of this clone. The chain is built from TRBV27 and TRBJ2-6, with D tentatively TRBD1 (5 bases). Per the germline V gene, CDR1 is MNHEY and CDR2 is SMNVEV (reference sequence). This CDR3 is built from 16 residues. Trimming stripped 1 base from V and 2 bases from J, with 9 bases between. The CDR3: CASSLLQVTGANVLTF. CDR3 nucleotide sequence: TGTGCCAGCAGTTTATTACAGGTTACTGGGGCCAACGTCCTGACTTTC.

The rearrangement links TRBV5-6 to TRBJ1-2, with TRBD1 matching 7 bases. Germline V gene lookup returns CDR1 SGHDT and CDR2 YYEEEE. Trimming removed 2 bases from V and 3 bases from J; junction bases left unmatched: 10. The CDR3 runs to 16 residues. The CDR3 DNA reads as TGTGCCAGCAGCTTCTCGCCGGGACAGTCTTACTATGGCTACACCTTC. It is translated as CASSFSPGQSYYGYTF. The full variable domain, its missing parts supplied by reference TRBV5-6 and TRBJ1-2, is DAGVTQSPTHLIKTRGQQVTLRCSPKSGHDTVSWYQQALGQGPQFIFQYYEEEERQRGNFPDRFSGHQFPNYSSELNVNALLLGDSALYLCASSFSPGQSYYGYTFGSGTRLTVV.

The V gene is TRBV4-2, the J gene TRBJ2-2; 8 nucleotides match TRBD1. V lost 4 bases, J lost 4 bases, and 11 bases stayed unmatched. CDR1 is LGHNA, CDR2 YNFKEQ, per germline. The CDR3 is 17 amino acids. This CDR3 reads CASSPRSGGWGTGELFF. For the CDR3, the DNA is TGTGCCAGCAGCCCCCGCTCAGGGGGCTGGGGCACCGGGGAGCTGTTTTTT.

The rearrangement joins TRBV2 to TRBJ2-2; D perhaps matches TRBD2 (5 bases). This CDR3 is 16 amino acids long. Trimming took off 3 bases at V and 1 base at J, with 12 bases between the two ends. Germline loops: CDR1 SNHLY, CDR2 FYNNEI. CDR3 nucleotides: TGTGCCAGCAGTGAGAGCGGCCTCGTGAACACCGGGGAGCTGTTTTTT. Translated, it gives CASSESGLVNTGELFF. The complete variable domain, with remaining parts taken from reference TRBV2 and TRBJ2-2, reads EPEVTQTPSHQVTQMGQEVILRCVPISNHLYFYWYRQILGQKVEFLVSFYNNEISEKSEIFDDQFSVERPDGSNFTLKIRSTKLEDSAMYFCASSESGLVNTGELFFGEGSRLTVL.

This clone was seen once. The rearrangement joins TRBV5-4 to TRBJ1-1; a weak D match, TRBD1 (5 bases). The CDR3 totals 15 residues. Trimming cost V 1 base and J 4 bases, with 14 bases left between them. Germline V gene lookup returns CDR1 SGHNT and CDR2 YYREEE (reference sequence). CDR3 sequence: CASSLSGAGSTEAFF. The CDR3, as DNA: TGTGCCAGCAGCTTGTCCGGGGCCGGGAGCACTGAAGCTTTCTTT.

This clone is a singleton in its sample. CDR3 amino acids: CAWSWAGSGMYEQYF. CDR3 bases: TGTGCCTGGAGTTGGGCAGGTTCGGGAATGTACGAGCAGTACTTC. The chain joins TRBV30 to TRBJ2-7; D perhaps matches TRBD2 (5 bases). The germline V and J ends were trimmed by 2 bases and 4 bases, with 18 bases remaining between them. Per germline, CDR1 GTSNPN and CDR2 SVGIG (reference sequence). The CDR3 spans 15 residues.

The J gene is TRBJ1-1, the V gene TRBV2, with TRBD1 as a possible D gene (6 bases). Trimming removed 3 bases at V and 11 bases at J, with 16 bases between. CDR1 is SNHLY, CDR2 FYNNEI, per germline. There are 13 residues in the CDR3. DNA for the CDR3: TGTGCCAGCAGTGATCGGGGACAATTTTTGGCTTTCTTT. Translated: CASSDRGQFLAFF.

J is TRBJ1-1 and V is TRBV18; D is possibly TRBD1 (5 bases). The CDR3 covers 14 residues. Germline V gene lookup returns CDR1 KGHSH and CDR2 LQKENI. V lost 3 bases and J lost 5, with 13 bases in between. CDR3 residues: CASSPPPGGTEAFF. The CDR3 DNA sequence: TGTGCCAGCTCACCCCCCCCCGGGGGAACTGAAGCTTTCTTT.

CDR3 DNA sequence: TGTGCCAGAAGCTCGTCCGAAGGGGTGTGGTTCGAGCAGTACTTC. Translation gives CARSSSEGVWFEQYF. The chain links TRBV5-3 to TRBJ2-7; perhaps TRBD1 as D (5 bases). Being an ORF, TRBV5-3 has a function that is uncertain. Trimming shortened V by 3 bases and J by 6 bases, and 19 bases separated the two germline ends. The CDR3 totals 15 residues.

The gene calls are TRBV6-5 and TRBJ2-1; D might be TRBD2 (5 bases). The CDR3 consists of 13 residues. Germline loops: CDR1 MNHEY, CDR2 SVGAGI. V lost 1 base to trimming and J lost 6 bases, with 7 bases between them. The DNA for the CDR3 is TGTGCCAGCAGTTACTTCGGGGTCAATGAGCAGTTCTTC. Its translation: CASSYFGVNEQFF.

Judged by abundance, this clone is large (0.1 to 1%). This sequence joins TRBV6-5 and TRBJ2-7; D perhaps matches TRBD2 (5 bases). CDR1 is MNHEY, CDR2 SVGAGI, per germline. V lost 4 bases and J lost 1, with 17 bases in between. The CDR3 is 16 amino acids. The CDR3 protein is CASSFRRALDSYEQYF. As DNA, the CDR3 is TGTGCCAGCAGTTTCCGGCGGGCTCTAGATTCCTACGAGCAGTACTTC.

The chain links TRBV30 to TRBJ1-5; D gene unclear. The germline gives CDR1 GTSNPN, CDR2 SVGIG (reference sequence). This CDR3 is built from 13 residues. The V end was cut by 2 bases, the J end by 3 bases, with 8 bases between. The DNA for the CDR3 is TGTGCCTGGAGTCGGGCCTCCAATCAGCCCCAGCATTTT. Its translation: CAWSRASNQPQHF.

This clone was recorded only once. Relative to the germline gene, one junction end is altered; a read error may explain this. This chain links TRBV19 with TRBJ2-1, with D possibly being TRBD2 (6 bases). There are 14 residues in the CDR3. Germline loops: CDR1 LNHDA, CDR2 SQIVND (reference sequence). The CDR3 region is CASSVTRRGVLVVF. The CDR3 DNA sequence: TGTGCCAGTAGTGTCACCAGGCGGGGTGTTCTTGTAGTCTTC.

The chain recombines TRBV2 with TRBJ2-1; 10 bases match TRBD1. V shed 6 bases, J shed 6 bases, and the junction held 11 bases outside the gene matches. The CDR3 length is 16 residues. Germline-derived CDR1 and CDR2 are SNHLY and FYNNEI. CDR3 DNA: TGTGCCAGCAGCCAAACCGGGACAGGGGTTAGCAATGAGCAGTTCTTC. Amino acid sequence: CASSQTGTGVSNEQFF.

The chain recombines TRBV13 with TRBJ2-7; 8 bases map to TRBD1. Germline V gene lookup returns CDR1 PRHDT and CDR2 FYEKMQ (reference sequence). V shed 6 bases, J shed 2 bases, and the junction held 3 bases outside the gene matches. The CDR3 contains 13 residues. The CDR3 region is CASRGTGPYEQYF. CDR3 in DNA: TGTGCCAGCAGGGGGACAGGTCCCTACGAGCAGTACTTC.

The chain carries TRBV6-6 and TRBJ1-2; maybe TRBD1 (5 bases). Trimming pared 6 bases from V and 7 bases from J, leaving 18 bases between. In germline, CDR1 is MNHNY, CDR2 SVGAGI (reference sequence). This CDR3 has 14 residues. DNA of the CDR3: TGTGCCAGCAGCTGGGGGGGACGGGGCGGTGGCTACACCTTC. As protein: CASSWGGRGGGYTF.

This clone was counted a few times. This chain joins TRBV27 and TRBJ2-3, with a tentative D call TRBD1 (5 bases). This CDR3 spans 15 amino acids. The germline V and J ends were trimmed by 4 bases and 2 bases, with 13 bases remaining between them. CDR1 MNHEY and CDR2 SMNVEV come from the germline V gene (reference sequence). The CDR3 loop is CASSSRGGLTDTQYF. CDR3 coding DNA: TGTGCCAGCAGTTCAAGGGGCGGCCTCACAGATACGCAGTATTTT.

The CDR3 coding sequence is TGTGCCAGTAGTATTGGTGCGGTGCCCCAGCATTTT. Translation: CASSIGAVPQHF. The chain links TRBV19 to TRBJ1-5; D gene ambiguous. The CDR3 sequence is 12 residues long. The V end was cut by 3 bases, the J end by 9 bases, with 9 bases between. CDR1 is LNHDA, CDR2 SQIVND, per germline (reference sequence).

The CDR3 here is CAWSGLAGSTYEQYF. The CDR3 nucleotides read TGTGCCTGGAGTGGACTAGCGGGGTCGACCTACGAGCAGTACTTC. The gene calls are TRBV30 and TRBJ2-7, with TRBD2 matching 11 bases. J lost 2 bases, V lost 1 base, and 4 bases had no gene match. The germline CDR1 and CDR2 sequences are GTSNPN and SVGIG (reference sequence). The CDR3 contains 15 residues.

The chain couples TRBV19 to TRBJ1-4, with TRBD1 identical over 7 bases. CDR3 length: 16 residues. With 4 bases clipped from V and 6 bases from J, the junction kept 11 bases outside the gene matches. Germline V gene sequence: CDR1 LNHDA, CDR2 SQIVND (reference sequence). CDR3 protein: CASSTSTGRGDEKLFF. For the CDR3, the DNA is TGTGCCAGTAGTACCTCGACAGGGAGGGGGGATGAAAAACTGTTTTTT.

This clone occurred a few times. The CDR3 reads CASTTRYSNQPQHF. The CDR3 nucleotides are TGTGCCAGTACGACACGCTATAGCAATCAGCCCCAGCATTTT. The J gene is TRBJ1-5, the V gene TRBV19; D gene unclear. Between the trimmed V and J ends, which lost 7 bases and 0 bases, there was a span of 10 bases. Germline CDR1 is LNHDA and CDR2 is SQIVND (reference sequence). The CDR3 contains 14 residues. Complete variable domain (other parts from reference TRBV19 and TRBJ1-5): DGGITQSPKYLFRKEGQNVTLSCEQNLNHDAMYWYRQDPGQGLRLIYYSQIVNDFQKGDIAEGYSVSREKKESFPLTVTSAQKNPTAFYLCASTTRYSNQPQHFGDGTRLSIL.

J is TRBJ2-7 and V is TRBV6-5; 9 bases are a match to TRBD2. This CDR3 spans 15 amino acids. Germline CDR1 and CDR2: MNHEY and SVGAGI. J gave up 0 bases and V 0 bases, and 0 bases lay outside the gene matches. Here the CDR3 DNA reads TGTGCCAGCAGTTACTCGACTAGCGGCTCCTACGAGCAGTACTTC. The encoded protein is CASSYSTSGSYEQYF.